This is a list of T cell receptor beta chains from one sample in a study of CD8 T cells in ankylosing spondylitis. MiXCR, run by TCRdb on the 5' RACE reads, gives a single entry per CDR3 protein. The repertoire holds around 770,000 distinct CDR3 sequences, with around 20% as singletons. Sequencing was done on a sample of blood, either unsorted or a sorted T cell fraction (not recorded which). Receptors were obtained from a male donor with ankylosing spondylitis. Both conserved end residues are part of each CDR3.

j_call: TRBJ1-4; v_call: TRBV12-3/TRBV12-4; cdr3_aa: CASSLAPGPREKLFF
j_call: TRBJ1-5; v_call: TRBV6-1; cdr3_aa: CASGSRVGFQPQHF
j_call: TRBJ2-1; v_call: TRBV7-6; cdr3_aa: CASSLLGAGYNEQFF
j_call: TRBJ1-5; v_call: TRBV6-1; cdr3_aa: CASSPIQGVGRQPQHF
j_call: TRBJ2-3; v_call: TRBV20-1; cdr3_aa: CSARKGLAGISDTQYF
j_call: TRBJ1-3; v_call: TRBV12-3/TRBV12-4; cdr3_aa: CASSPPVKGVRNTIYF
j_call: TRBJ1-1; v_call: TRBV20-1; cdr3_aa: CSALGAGYTEAFF
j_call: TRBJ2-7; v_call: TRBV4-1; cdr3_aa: CASSLKGQGHEQYF
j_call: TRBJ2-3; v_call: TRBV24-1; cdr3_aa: CATSSSGRPDTQYF
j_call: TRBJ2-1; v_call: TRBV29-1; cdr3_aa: CSGSTNEQFF
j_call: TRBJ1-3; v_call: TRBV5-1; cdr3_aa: CASSLSGRAGDTIYF
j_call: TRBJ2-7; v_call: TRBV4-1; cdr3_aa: CASSGGLAGAVYEQYF
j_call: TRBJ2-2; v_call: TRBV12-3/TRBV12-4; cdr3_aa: CASSSGVHTGELFF
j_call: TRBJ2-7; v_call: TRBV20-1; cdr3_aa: CSAQLRGSYEQYF
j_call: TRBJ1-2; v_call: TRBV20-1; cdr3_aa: CSASFDSYGYTF
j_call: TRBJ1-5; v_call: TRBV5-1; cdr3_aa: CASSLAGGAGQPQHF
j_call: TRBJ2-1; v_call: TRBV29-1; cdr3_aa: CSAAPPHNEQFF
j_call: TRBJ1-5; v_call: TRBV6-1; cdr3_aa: CASRQGNNQPQHF
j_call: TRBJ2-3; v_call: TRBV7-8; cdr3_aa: CASSEAQDTQYF
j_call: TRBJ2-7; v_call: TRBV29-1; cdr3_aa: CSVGEAYYEQYF
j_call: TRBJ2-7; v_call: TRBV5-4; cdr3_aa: CASSLGESSYEQYF
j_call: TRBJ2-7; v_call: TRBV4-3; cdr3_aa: CASSHMTGDLNEQYF
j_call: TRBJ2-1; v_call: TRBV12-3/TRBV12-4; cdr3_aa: CASSRLGVLGDEQFF
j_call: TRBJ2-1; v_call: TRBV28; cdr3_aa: CASTSGTLSNEQFF
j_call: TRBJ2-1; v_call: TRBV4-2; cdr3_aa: CASSQEGGNYNEQFF
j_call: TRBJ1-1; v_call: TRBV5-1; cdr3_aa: CASSSTPQGGAEAFF
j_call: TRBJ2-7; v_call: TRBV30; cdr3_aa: CAWSAGGGSYEQYF
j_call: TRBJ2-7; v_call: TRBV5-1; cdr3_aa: CASSTTGGDSYEQYF
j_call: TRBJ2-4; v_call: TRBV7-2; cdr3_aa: CASSLARQLLAKNIQYF
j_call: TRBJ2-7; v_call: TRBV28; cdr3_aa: CASSRTGQGGEQYF
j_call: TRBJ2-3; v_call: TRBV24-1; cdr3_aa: CATSDPDRYTDTQYF
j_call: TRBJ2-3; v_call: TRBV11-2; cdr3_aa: CASSHPGRITDTQYF
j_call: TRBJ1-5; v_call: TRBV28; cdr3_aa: CASTGTAKSDQPQHF
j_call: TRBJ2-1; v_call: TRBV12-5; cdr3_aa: CASGLVGTEYNEQFF
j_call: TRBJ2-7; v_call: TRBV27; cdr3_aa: CASSPTDLYEQYF
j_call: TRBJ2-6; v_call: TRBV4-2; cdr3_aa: CASSQQGQTSSGANVLTF
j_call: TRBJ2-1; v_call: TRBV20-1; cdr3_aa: CSAPRRTSGSSYNEQFF
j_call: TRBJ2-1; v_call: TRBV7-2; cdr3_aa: CASSNDRGSYNEQFF
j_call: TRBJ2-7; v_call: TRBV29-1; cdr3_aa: CSAAWSSYEQYF
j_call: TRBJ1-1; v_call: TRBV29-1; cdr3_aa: CSVDAFAGGTEAFF
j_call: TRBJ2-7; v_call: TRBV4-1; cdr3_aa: CASSLGTISAYEQYF
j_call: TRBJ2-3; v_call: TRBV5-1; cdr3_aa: CASRPDRMSTDTQYF
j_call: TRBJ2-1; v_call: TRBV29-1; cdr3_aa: CSVQLMGLAGVGEQFF
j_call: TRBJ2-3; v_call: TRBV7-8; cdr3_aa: CASSFSGGYPRDTQYF
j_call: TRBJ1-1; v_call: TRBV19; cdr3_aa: CASSQGITLEAFF